This T cell receptor beta chain was documented in a study of human CD8 memory T cell subsets. Frequency places this clonotype as medium-sized (0.01 to 0.1%). Construction of TCR beta libraries was accomplished by means of UMI-labeled 5' RACE. TCRdb re-called the 5' RACE reads and catalogs CDR3 proteins one per entry, DNA excluded. The repertoire shows around 4,900 distinct CDR3 sequences; the top ten hold roughly 23%. Germline CDR1 MRHNA, CDR2 SNTAGT. This CDR3 contains 15 residues. Sample: CD8+ T cells from PBMCs. The V and J genes are TRBV6-4 and TRBJ2-1; the D gene TCRdb calls, TRBD2, cannot be checked with no DNA. The origin of this receptor is a human donor in good health. The CDR3 sequence: CASSELAGGHNEQFF.